Shown below are 23 T cell receptor beta chains from a single sample sequenced in a study of blood T cell repertoires in COVID-19. The method was immunoSEQ multiplex PCR; TCRdb's version includes in-frame clones alone and lacks a portion of them. The repertoire holds a few hundred thousand clones, with around 90% as singletons. The material sequenced was peripheral blood. These receptors were collected from a woman aged 25 to 39 with COVID-19, enrolled during active disease.

The chain is built from TRBV2 and TRBJ2-1; D is undetermined. Trimming took 6 bases from V and 7 from J, leaving 13 bases between them. Looked up from germline, CDR1 is SNHLY and CDR2 is FYNNEI. The length of the CDR3 is 13 residues. CDR3 in DNA: TGTGCCAGCAGGGAGAGAGGTTGGAATGAGCAGTTCTTC. As protein: CASRERGWNEQFF.

This clone is a singleton in its sample. CDR3 bases: TGTGCCAGCAGCTTACGAGTACTAGCGGGAGTTGAGCAGTTCTTC. Its protein product is CASSLRVLAGVEQFF. The rearrangement joins TRBV11-3 to TRBJ2-1, with 11 bases identical to TRBD2. Germline trimming cut 2 bases from V and 9 bases from J; bases unmatched to any gene: 6. Germline-derived CDR1 and CDR2 are SGHNT and YENEEA. There are 15 residues in the CDR3.

The chain recombines TRBV11-2 with TRBJ2-7, with D uncertain. V lost 6 bases, J lost 2 bases, and 14 bases lay in between. This CDR3 is 14 amino acids long. Germline-derived CDR1 and CDR2 are SGHAT and FQNNGV. CDR3 in DNA: TGTGCCAGCAGACGGCTGGCGGATACCTACGAGCAGTACTTC. Protein product: CASRRLADTYEQYF.

The chain joins TRBV7-3 to TRBJ2-2, with TRBD2 identical over 10 bases. The germline gives CDR1 SGHTA, CDR2 FQGTGA. J gave up 4 bases and V 2 bases, and 7 bases lay outside the gene matches. This CDR3 is 17 amino acids long. The DNA for the CDR3 is TGTGCCAGCAGCTTACTAGCGGGAGAAGTGGGCACCGGGGAGCTGTTTTTT. Its protein product is CASSLLAGEVGTGELFF.

V usage is TRBV20-1 and J usage is TRBJ1-4, with a tentative D call TRBD1 (5 bases). The length of the CDR3 is 13 residues. The germline CDR1 and CDR2 sequences are DFQATT and SNEGSKA (reference sequence). V was cut by 3 bases and J by 7 bases, with 12 bases left in between. CDR3 protein: CSASSGEGEKLFF. CDR3 nucleotide sequence: TGCAGTGCTAGTTCGGGGGAAGGTGAAAAACTGTTTTTT.

V is TRBV28 and J is TRBJ2-7; TRBD1 matches 9 bases. The V gene's germline CDR1 is MDHEN and CDR2 SYDVKM. Trimming at V came to 2 bases and at J to 4 bases, leaving 3 bases not matched to a gene. The CDR3 has 14 amino acids. In nucleotides, the CDR3 is TGTGCCAGCAGTTTAGCCGGGACAGGGTACGAGCAGTACTTC. It yields the protein CASSLAGTGYEQYF. The full variable domain, completed using reference TRBV28 and TRBJ2-7, is DVKVTQSSRYLVKRTGEKVFLECVQDMDHENMFWYRQDPGLGLRLIYFSYDVKMKEKGDIPEGYSVSREKKERFSLILESASTNQTSMYLCASSLAGTGYEQYFGPGTRLTVT.

This chain links TRBV19 with TRBJ1-3; D is possibly TRBD1 (5 bases). Per the germline V gene, CDR1 is LNHDA and CDR2 is SQIVND (reference sequence). The V end was cut by 8 bases, the J end by 0 bases, with 14 bases between. This CDR3 region has 15 residues. CDR3 in amino acids: CASSHRRSSGNTIYF. As DNA, the CDR3 is TGTGCCAGTTCCCACAGGCGATCCTCTGGAAACACCATATATTTT.

Details on this clone: Other DNA sequences from this sample encode an identical CDR3 as well. This chain links TRBV18 with TRBJ1-2; the match to TRBD1 covers 8 bases. This CDR3 contains 13 residues. With 6 bases clipped from V and 2 bases from J, the junction kept 2 bases outside the gene matches. CDR1 is KGHSH, CDR2 LQKENI, per germline. The CDR3 here is CASSPGGNYGYTF. For the CDR3, the DNA is TGTGCCAGCTCCCCAGGGGGCAACTATGGCTACACCTTC. Based on the CDR3 plus reference TRBV18 and TRBJ1-2, the full variable domain is NAGVMQNPRHLVRRRGQEARLRCSPMKGHSHVYWYRQLPEEGLKFMVYLQKENIIDESGMPKERFSAEFPKEGPSILRIQQVVRGDSAAYFCASSPGGNYGYTFGSGTRLTVV.

This clone appeared a few times. The chain links TRBV5-1 to TRBJ2-2; possible D gene TRBD1, 6 bases. Germline values: CDR1 SGHRS, CDR2 YFSETQ. There are 16 residues in the CDR3. Trimming left V 4 bases short and J 6 bases short, with 19 bases between. Here the CDR3 reads CASSGLWGHQAGELFF. The CDR3 nucleotides are TGCGCCAGCAGCGGTCTGTGGGGGCATCAGGCCGGGGAGCTGTTTTTT.

Points on this clone: At the DNA level, this CDR3 is encoded by other sequences in the same sample as well. The chain has TRBV18 and TRBJ1-4; 10 nucleotides align to TRBD1. Germline V gene data show CDR1 as KGHSH and CDR2 as LQKENI. The CDR3 consists of 14 residues. V dropped 3 bases and J dropped 8; count of bases not matched to a gene: 3. The CDR3 protein is CASSPGTGEEKLFF. The CDR3 DNA reads as TGTGCCAGCTCACCCGGGACAGGGGAAGAAAAACTGTTTTTT.

This clone was picked up one time. The J gene is TRBJ1-2, the V gene TRBV6-4; D gene uncertain. CDR1 is MRHNA and CDR2 is SNTAGT in the germline V gene. With 6 bases removed from V and 2 bases from J, the gap between germline ends came to 10 bases. The CDR3 extends over 13 amino acids. CDR3 nucleotide sequence: TGTGCCAGCAGGAAAGACAAGAACTATGGCTACACCTTC. Protein product: CASRKDKNYGYTF.

The chain couples TRBV19 to TRBJ2-7, with 8 bases lining up with TRBD2. Germline V CDR1 and CDR2: LNHDA, SQIVND (reference sequence). The junction had 10 bases not matched to a gene; V was cut back by 4 bases and J by 5 bases. This CDR3 has 15 residues. The CDR3 DNA sequence: TGTGCCAGTAGTAGCGGGACTAGAGTACAGGACGAGCAGTACTTC. It translates to CASSSGTRVQDEQYF.

The chain has TRBV2 and TRBJ1-4; 7 positions match TRBD1. The CDR3 spans 15 residues. V shed 6 bases, J shed 8 bases, and the junction held 12 bases outside the gene matches. Germline CDR1 and CDR2: SNHLY and FYNNEI. The DNA of the CDR3 is TGTGCCAGCAGCGAGGCGGAGCAGGGGGTGGAAAAACTGTTTTTT. This codes for CASSEAEQGVEKLFF. Variable domain in full (rest from reference TRBV2 and TRBJ1-4): EPEVTQTPSHQVTQMGQEVILRCVPISNHLYFYWYRQILGQKVEFLVSFYNNEISEKSEIFDDQFSVERPDGSNFTLKIRSTKLEDSAMYFCASSEAEQGVEKLFFGSGTQLSVL.

J is TRBJ1-3 and V is TRBV7-9; D ambiguous. Germline V gives CDR1 SEHNR, CDR2 FQNEAQ (reference sequence). The CDR3 has 16 amino acids. V was pared by 4 bases and J by 0 bases, with 13 bases between. CDR3 loop: CASSSGGPSSGNTIYF. Written as DNA, the CDR3 is TGTGCCAGCAGCTCTGGCGGCCCGAGCTCTGGAAACACCATATATTTT. Full variable domain (missing parts from reference TRBV7-9 and TRBJ1-3): DTGVSQNPRHKITKRGQNVTFRCDPISEHNRLYWYRQTLGQGPEFLTYFQNEAQLEKSRLLSDRFSAERPKGSFSTLEIQRTEQGDSAMYLCASSSGGPSSGNTIYFGEGSWLTVV.

This rearrangement joins TRBV2 to TRBJ1-1; maybe TRBD1 (5 bases). V lost 6 bases and J lost 1, with 12 bases in between. The length of the CDR3 is 14 residues. Germline V gives CDR1 SNHLY, CDR2 FYNNEI. This chain's CDR3 is CASSEQAGNTEAFF. Written as DNA, the CDR3 is TGTGCCAGCAGCGAACAGGCAGGGAACACTGAAGCTTTCTTT.

J is TRBJ1-1 and V is TRBV10-3; possible D gene TRBD1, 5 bases. CDR1 is ENHRY and CDR2 is SYGVKD in the germline V gene. This CDR3 comprises 12 residues. Trimming removed 8 bases at V and 5 bases at J, with 12 bases between. The chain's CDR3 is CAIGAAGTEAFF. In nucleotides, the CDR3 is TGTGCCATCGGGGCGGCTGGAACTGAAGCTTTCTTT.

The CDR3 nucleotides are TGTGCCAGTAGCCTCCCAAGGGCTAGCGGGAGGGTAACAGATACGCAGTATTTT. Amino acid sequence: CASSLPRASGRVTDTQYF. The V gene is TRBV19, the J gene TRBJ2-3; 12 bases agree with TRBD2. V lost 6 bases to trimming and J lost 3 bases; unmatched junction nucleotides: 13. This CDR3 is built from 18 residues. From germline, CDR1 is LNHDA and CDR2 SQIVND (reference sequence).

The V and J genes are TRBV24-1 and TRBJ2-3; TRBD1 aligns across 12 bases. Germline assignment: CDR1 KGHDR and CDR2 SFDVKD. The length of the CDR3 is 15 residues. The V and J ends lost 5 bases and 5 bases, in that order; junction bases with no gene match: 4. The CDR3: CATSARDRGQDTQYF. The CDR3 bases are TGTGCCACCAGTGCCCGGGACAGGGGGCAAGATACGCAGTATTTT.

Concerning this clone: Other DNA sequences in the sample encode the same CDR3. J is TRBJ1-5 and V is TRBV12-3 or TRBV12-4, with TRBD1 as a possible D gene (6 bases). V was cut by 7 bases and J by 6 bases, with 13 bases left in between. CDR3 size: 13 residues. The chain's CDR3 is CASIQGGGQPQHF. CDR3 bases: TGTGCCAGCATTCAGGGAGGGGGTCAGCCCCAGCATTTT.

About this clone itself: One end of the junction is discordant with germline, which a read error may explain. The rearrangement joins TRBV3-1 (or the pseudogene TRBV3-2) to TRBJ2-7; 9 bases line up with TRBD2. The CDR3 sequence is 13 residues long. CDR1 LGHDT and CDR2 YNNKEL come from the germline V gene (reference sequence). The CDR3 loop reads CASSQDNSGRTFF. Written as DNA, the CDR3 is TGTGCCAGCAGCCAAGATAACAGCGGGAGGACTTTTTTC.

The chain couples TRBV27 to TRBJ2-7; D is unclear. This CDR3 is built from 15 residues. CDR1 and CDR2 (germline): MNHEY, SMNVEV (reference sequence). V was trimmed by 4 bases and J by 2 bases, leaving 15 bases between them. CDR3 sequence reads: CASSYRMGSPYEQYF. DNA for the CDR3: TGTGCCAGCAGTTACCGAATGGGCTCCCCCTACGAGCAGTACTTC.

The chain has TRBV19 and TRBJ2-1; 11 nucleotides line up with TRBD2. Germline V gene sequence: CDR1 LNHDA, CDR2 SQIVND (reference sequence). V shed 3 bases and J 13 bases; nucleotides not matched to a gene: 5. The CDR3 is made up of 13 amino acids. The CDR3 region is CASSIGLAGGQFF. CDR3 bases: TGTGCCAGTAGTATCGGGCTAGCGGGAGGACAGTTCTTC.

This chain connects TRBV9 to TRBJ2-3; 8 bases line up with TRBD1. The trim removed 3 bases at V and 3 bases at J, leaving 9 bases unmatched. Per germline, CDR1 SGDLS and CDR2 YYNGEE. The CDR3 sequence is 16 residues long. The CDR3 here is CASSAGAGGRTDTQYF. In DNA form, the CDR3 reads TGTGCCAGCAGCGCCGGTGCAGGGGGCCGTACAGATACGCAGTATTTT. Combining the CDR3 with reference TRBV9 and TRBJ2-3 gives the whole variable domain DSGVTQTPKHLITATGQRVTLRCSPRSGDLSVYWYQQSLDQGLQFLIQYYNGEERAKGNILERFSAQQFPDLHSELNLSSLELGDSALYFCASSAGAGGRTDTQYFGPGTRLTVL.